The clone carrying this T cell receptor beta chain occurred once. The data are from a study of T cell responses to AZD1222 COVID-19 vaccine. Produced via immunoSEQ multiplex PCR; TCRdb's table is partial and in-frame only. The sample consists of 150,000 or so clones, less than 95% of them appearing once. Germline V gives CDR1 MRHNA, CDR2 SNTAGT. This CDR3 has 15 amino acids. Trimming took 5 bases from V and 2 from J, leaving 15 bases between them. Specimen: peripheral blood, collected on day 0 of AZD1222 vaccination. This chain uses TRBV6-4 with TRBJ1-2; no reliable D call. This sequence was found in an adult in good health. CDR3 bases: TGTGCCAGCAGTCCCTCAGTGTATTCCAACTATGGCTACACCTTC. Amino acids: CASSPSVYSNYGYTF.